These 29 T cell receptor beta chains share one sample of origin, sequenced in a study of OX40 agonist ivuxolimab in advanced cancers. Generated by immunoSEQ multiplex PCR, the TCRdb table keeps only in-frame clones and is missing some. The top ten clones hold approximately 7.9% of a sample with approximately 54,000 clones, about 91% of them seen once. This material consisted of CD4+ or CD8+ T cells sorted from blood, taken in a trial of the OX40 agonist ivuxolimab. These receptors were taken from an adult with an advanced solid tumor such as melanoma, head and neck, liver or kidney cancer.

V usage is TRBV4-1 and J usage is TRBJ2-7; the match to TRBD2 covers 8 bases. The CDR3 contains 15 residues. The V segment lost 2 bases and the J segment 2 bases; nucleotides outside the gene matches: 5. The germline V gene encodes CDR1 MGHRA and CDR2 YSYEKL. In nucleotides, the CDR3 is TGCGCCAGCAGCCAACATACTAGCGGAGCCTACGAGCAGTACTTC. This translates into CASSQHTSGAYEQYF.

This clone was detected only a few times. The chain employs TRBV7-9 and TRBJ2-7; TRBD2 matches 11 bases. Per the germline V gene, CDR1 is SEHNR and CDR2 is FQNEAQ (reference sequence). J was trimmed by 2 bases and V by 1 base; bases with no gene match: 1. The CDR3 runs to 15 residues. The CDR3 DNA follows: TGTGCCAGCAGCTTAGTACTAGCGGGGGCCTACGAGCAGTACTTC. Translating gives CASSLVLAGAYEQYF. Complete variable domain (other parts from reference TRBV7-9 and TRBJ2-7): DTGVSQNPRHKITKRGQNVTFRCDPISEHNRLYWYRQTLGQGPEFLTYFQNEAQLEKSRLLSDRFSAERPKGSFSTLEIQRTEQGDSAMYLCASSLVLAGAYEQYFGPGTRLTVT.

V is TRBV6-1 and J is TRBJ2-7; maybe TRBD1 (5 bases). V gave up 2 bases and J gave up 6 bases, with 11 bases separating them. The CDR3 spans 13 residues. CDR1 and CDR2 from the germline V gene are MNHNS and SASEGT. For the CDR3, the DNA is TGTGCCAGCAGTGAATTTGGACACCTCGAGCAGTACTTC. It is translated as CASSEFGHLEQYF.

This chain joins TRBV6-5 and TRBJ2-3; perhaps TRBD1 as D (5 bases). V lost 4 bases and J lost 2, with 16 bases in between. This CDR3 has 16 amino acids. The V gene's germline CDR1 is MNHEY and CDR2 SVGAGI. CDR3 DNA: TGTGCCAGCAGTTTAAAGGCAGGGCCAACCACAGATACGCAGTATTTT. As protein: CASSLKAGPTTDTQYF.

The chain is built from TRBV27 and TRBJ2-7, with TRBD1 as a possible D gene (5 bases). Germline lookup yields CDR1 MNHEY and CDR2 SMNVEV (reference sequence). Trimming removed 4 bases at V and 0 bases at J, with 10 bases between. CDR3 size: 14 residues. The CDR3 here is CASSWGTSSYEQYF. In DNA form, the CDR3 reads TGTGCCAGCAGTTGGGGCACCAGCTCCTACGAGCAGTACTTC.

The chain combines TRBV30 with TRBJ1-3; no firm D call. From germline, CDR1 is GTSNPN and CDR2 SVGIG (reference sequence). V was cut by 1 base and J by 5 bases, with 15 bases left in between. This CDR3 comprises 15 residues. CDR3: CAWSAVPGSRNTIYF. The CDR3 nucleotides are TGTGCCTGGAGTGCCGTCCCTGGGAGCAGAAACACCATATATTTT.

The gene calls are TRBV7-8 and TRBJ1-1; unclear D gene. This CDR3 has 15 residues. The V end was cut by 5 bases, the J end by 0 bases, with 13 bases between. Germline lookup yields CDR1 SGHVS and CDR2 FQNEAQ. CDR3: CASSMNSYMNTEAFF. The CDR3 DNA follows: TGTGCCAGCAGCATGAACAGCTACATGAACACTGAAGCTTTCTTT.

V usage is TRBV28 and J usage is TRBJ2-7; D gene ambiguous. This CDR3 contains 14 residues. The ends were cut back, 3 bases at V and 7 bases at J, with 16 bases in the middle. Germline V lookup: CDR1 MDHEN, CDR2 SYDVKM. The CDR3 sequence is CASSLFTTDGEQYF. The CDR3 region has the DNA TGTGCCAGCAGTTTGTTCACAACGGATGGGGAGCAGTACTTC. Looking up the rest from reference TRBV28 and TRBJ2-7 gives the full variable domain: DVKVTQSSRYLVKRTGEKVFLECVQDMDHENMFWYRQDPGLGLRLIYFSYDVKMKEKGDIPEGYSVSREKKERFSLILESASTNQTSMYLCASSLFTTDGEQYFGPGTRLTVT.

This clone was observed once. The chain has TRBV27 and TRBJ1-1; 12 bases map to TRBD1. CDR1 is MNHEY and CDR2 is SMNVEV in the germline V gene (reference sequence). CDR3 length equals 16 residues. Unmatched junction bases numbered 7, after V lost 4 bases and J lost 4 bases. DNA for the CDR3: TGTGCCAGCAGTTCCCGGGACAGGGGGCTCGGCACTGAAGCTTTCTTT. Protein: CASSSRDRGLGTEAFF.

The chain recombines TRBV7-9 with TRBJ2-7; D may be TRBD2 (5 bases). Germline V gene sequence: CDR1 SEHNR, CDR2 FQNEAQ (reference sequence). This CDR3 has 14 amino acids. Trimming left V 5 bases short and J 0 bases short, with 11 bases between. In nucleotides, the CDR3 is TGTGCCAGCAGCACGTACAGCGGCTCCTACGAGCAGTACTTC. It translates to CASSTYSGSYEQYF.

In this sample, this clone turned up a few times. The J gene is TRBJ1-1, the V gene TRBV29-1; tentatively, D is TRBD1 (6 bases). V shed 3 bases and J shed 1 base, with 6 bases lying between them. CDR3 length equals 12 residues. Germline loops: CDR1 SQVTM, CDR2 ANQGSEA. The CDR3 sequence is CSVDRGNTEAFF. The CDR3 coding sequence is TGCAGCGTTGACAGGGGGAACACTGAAGCTTTCTTT.

This chain joins TRBV15 and TRBJ1-1; weak D call: TRBD1 (5 bases). The V gene's germline CDR1 is LNHNV and CDR2 YYDKDF (reference sequence). The CDR3 contains 13 residues. V was shortened by 5 bases and J by 4 bases, with 11 bases between the two germline ends. The CDR3 loop reads CATSLHGGTEAFF. In nucleotides, the CDR3 is TGTGCCACCAGCCTTCATGGGGGCACTGAAGCTTTCTTT.

The CDR3 reads CASSPDGGSGQPQHF. The CDR3 nucleotides are TGTGCCAGTAGTCCGGACGGCGGCTCGGGGCAGCCCCAGCATTTT. This chain joins TRBV19 and TRBJ1-5; no clear D. The germline V and J ends were trimmed by 5 bases and 7 bases, with 18 bases remaining between them. The CDR3 is 15 residues long. The germline V gene encodes CDR1 LNHDA and CDR2 SQIVND (reference sequence).

This rearrangement joins TRBV6-5 to TRBJ2-7; no definite D call. The germline gives CDR1 MNHEY, CDR2 SVGAGI. Trimming took off 2 bases at V and 2 bases at J, with 10 bases between the two ends. The CDR3 is 14 residues long. In DNA, the CDR3 is TGTGCCAGCAGTTACGGAGCGAAAACCTACGAGCAGTACTTC. Protein: CASSYGAKTYEQYF.

This chain connects TRBV7-9 to TRBJ2-1; 8 nucleotides agree with TRBD2. Germline loops: CDR1 SEHNR, CDR2 FQNEAQ (reference sequence). With 0 bases clipped from V and 12 bases from J, the junction kept 7 bases outside the gene matches. CDR3 length: 14 amino acids. CDR3 residues: CASSLALGGGPQFF. CDR3 in DNA: TGTGCCAGCAGCTTAGCCCTCGGCGGGGGGCCGCAGTTCTTC.

V gene TRBV28 combines with J gene TRBJ1-4; a possible D gene is TRBD1 (6 bases). Germline V CDR1 and CDR2: MDHEN, SYDVKM. The CDR3 contains 15 residues. The V gene lost 6 bases and the J gene lost 10 bases, with 21 bases spanning the gap. CDR3 residues: CASSPQLTGSSKLFF. CDR3 coding DNA: TGTGCCAGCAGCCCCCAACTGACAGGAAGTTCAAAACTGTTTTTT.

This clone appeared a single time. The chain is built from TRBV7-8 and TRBJ2-1; D possibly corresponds to TRBD2 (6 bases). Per the germline V gene, CDR1 is SGHVS and CDR2 is FQNEAQ. The V and J ends lost 5 bases and 4 bases respectively, with 12 bases between them. The CDR3 totals 14 residues. Here the CDR3 reads CASSPLGGYNEQFF. For the CDR3, the DNA is TGTGCCAGCAGCCCCCTTGGGGGGTACAATGAGCAGTTCTTC.

This rearrangement joins TRBV14 to TRBJ2-1, with D perhaps TRBD1 or TRBD2 (5 bases each). This CDR3 is 16 amino acids long. CDR1 and CDR2 from the germline V gene are SGHDN and FVKESK. Trimming left V 2 bases short and J 4 bases short, with 15 bases between. The CDR3 here is CASSQRGEQLYNEQFF. The CDR3 coding sequence is TGTGCCAGCAGCCAAAGAGGGGAGCAGCTTTACAATGAGCAGTTCTTC.

The V gene is TRBV13, the J gene TRBJ2-5, with 8 bases fitting TRBD1. Per germline, CDR1 PRHDT and CDR2 FYEKMQ (reference sequence). After removal of 6 bases from V and 2 bases from J, the junction contained 8 bases not matched to a gene. CDR3 length equals 15 residues. The DNA for the CDR3 is TGTGCCAGCAGACGTGACAGGGGTTTGCAAGAGACCCAGTACTTC. The encoded protein is CASRRDRGLQETQYF.

The chain employs TRBV27 and TRBJ2-2, with D possibly being TRBD1 or TRBD2 (5 bases each). Between the trimmed V and J ends, which lost 8 bases and 4 bases, there was a span of 11 bases. The CDR3 totals 13 residues. Germline V gene sequence: CDR1 MNHEY, CDR2 SMNVEV (reference sequence). The CDR3, as DNA: TGTGCCAGCGGGGGAACACCCACCGGGGAGCTGTTTTTT. This encodes CASGGTPTGELFF.

The chain carries TRBV27 and TRBJ2-7; TRBD2 matches 8 bases. The germline V gene has CDR1 MNHEY and CDR2 SMNVEV (reference sequence). The CDR3 covers 14 residues. The V segment lost 3 bases and the J segment 6 bases; nucleotides outside the gene matches: 7. The CDR3 DNA reads as TGTGCCAGCAGTTTGGGTAGCGGGATCGTCGAGCAGTACTTC. This sequence encodes CASSLGSGIVEQYF.

This clone has just one count. The rearrangement joins TRBV5-1 to TRBJ1-4; no clear D. V lost 4 bases to trimming and J lost 4 bases, with 11 bases between them. Germline V lookup: CDR1 SGHRS, CDR2 YFSETQ. The length of the CDR3 is 14 residues. In nucleotides, the CDR3 is TGCGCCAGCAGCGAAAGAAGTATTAATGAAAAACTGTTTTTT. It is translated as CASSERSINEKLFF.

J is TRBJ2-7 and V is TRBV29-1; D is perhaps TRBD1 (6 bases). Trimming removed 0 bases from V and 3 bases from J, with 9 bases in between. Germline values: CDR1 SQVTM, CDR2 ANQGSEA. The CDR3 runs 13 residues. CDR3 sequence (DNA): TGCAGCGTTGAAGATCGGGACAACTACGAGCAGTACTTC. This encodes CSVEDRDNYEQYF.

The V call is TRBV9, the J call TRBJ2-7; 10 nucleotides match TRBD2. Trimming at V came to 4 bases and at J to 1 base, leaving 8 bases not matched to a gene. CDR3 length equals 16 residues. Germline lookup yields CDR1 SGDLS and CDR2 YYNGEE. The CDR3 nucleotides read TGTGCCAGCAGCCCCCGGGGTAGCGGGGGGTCCTACGAGCAGTACTTC. Translating it yields CASSPRGSGGSYEQYF.

The chain carries TRBV7-6 and TRBJ2-1; 10 bases match TRBD2. Per the germline V gene, CDR1 is SGHVS and CDR2 is FNYEAQ. This CDR3 is built from 15 residues. The V gene end was trimmed by 5 bases and the J gene end by 1 base; junction bases not matched to a gene: 2. Here the CDR3 reads CASSRTSGSYNEQFF. For the CDR3, the DNA is TGTGCCAGCAGCAGGACTAGCGGTTCCTACAATGAGCAGTTCTTC.

The V gene is TRBV14, the J gene TRBJ2-7; TRBD2 matches 10 bases. The CDR3 length is 16 residues. V lost 4 bases to trimming and J lost 0 bases; unmatched junction nucleotides: 6. The germline V gene has CDR1 SGHDN and CDR2 FVKESK. The CDR3 DNA reads as TGTGCCAGCAGCCGGAGACTAGCGGGTAACTCCTACGAGCAGTACTTC. Translation gives CASSRRLAGNSYEQYF.

The genes are TRBV19 and TRBJ1-1; 7 bases match TRBD1. The CDR3 length is 14 residues. CDR1 and CDR2 (germline): LNHDA, SQIVND (reference sequence). The V gene end was trimmed by 7 bases and the J gene end by 6 bases; junction bases not matched to a gene: 11. Here the CDR3 DNA reads TGTGCCAGTAAGGGAATAACAGGGGAGGCTGAAGCTTTCTTT. Translating gives CASKGITGEAEAFF.

The chain employs TRBV5-4 and TRBJ2-1; perhaps TRBD2 as D (5 bases). The V end lost 7 bases, the J end lost 12 bases, and 29 bases lay between the germline ends. CDR1 is SGHNT and CDR2 is YYREEE in the germline V gene (reference sequence). This CDR3 is built from 16 residues. The CDR3, as DNA: TGTGCCAGCTTCCTTCCCACTAGTCCTGTAGGCCTTCCGCAGTTCTTC. Its protein is CASFLPTSPVGLPQFF.

The chain links TRBV6-5 to TRBJ1-2; D remains ambiguous. Trimming removed 4 bases at V and 4 bases at J, with 10 bases between. This CDR3 has 13 amino acids. Germline CDR1 MNHEY, CDR2 SVGAGI. In DNA, the CDR3 is TGTGCCAGCAGTTTCTCAAGGGTCTATGGCTACACCTTC. Translated, it gives CASSFSRVYGYTF.